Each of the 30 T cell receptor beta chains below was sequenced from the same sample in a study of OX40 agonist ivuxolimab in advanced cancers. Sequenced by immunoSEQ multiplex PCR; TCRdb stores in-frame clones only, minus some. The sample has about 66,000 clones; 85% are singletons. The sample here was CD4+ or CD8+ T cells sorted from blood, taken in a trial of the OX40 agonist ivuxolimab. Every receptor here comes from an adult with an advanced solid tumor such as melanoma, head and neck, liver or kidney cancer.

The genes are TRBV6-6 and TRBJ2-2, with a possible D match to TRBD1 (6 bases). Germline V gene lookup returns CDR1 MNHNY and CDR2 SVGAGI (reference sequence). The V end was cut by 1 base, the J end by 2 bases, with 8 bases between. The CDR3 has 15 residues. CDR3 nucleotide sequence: TGTGCCAGCAGTTACTTGGGACAAAACACCGGGGAGCTGTTTTTT. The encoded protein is CASSYLGQNTGELFF.

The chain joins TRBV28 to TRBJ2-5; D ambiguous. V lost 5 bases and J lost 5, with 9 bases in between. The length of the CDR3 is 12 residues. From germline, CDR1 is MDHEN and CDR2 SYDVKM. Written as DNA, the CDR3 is TGTGCCAGCAGTCCTCGAACGGAGACCCAGTACTTC. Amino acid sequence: CASSPRTETQYF.

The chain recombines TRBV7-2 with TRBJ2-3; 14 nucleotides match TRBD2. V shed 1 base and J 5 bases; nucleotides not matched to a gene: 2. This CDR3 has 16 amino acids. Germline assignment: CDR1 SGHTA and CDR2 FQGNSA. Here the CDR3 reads CASSLGLAGGRDTQYF. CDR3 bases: TGTGCCAGCAGCTTAGGACTAGCGGGGGGGAGAGATACGCAGTATTTT.

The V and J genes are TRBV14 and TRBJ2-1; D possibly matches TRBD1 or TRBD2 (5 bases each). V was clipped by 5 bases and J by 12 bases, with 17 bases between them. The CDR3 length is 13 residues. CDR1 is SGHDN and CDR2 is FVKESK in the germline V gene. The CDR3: CASSTGLLNLQFF. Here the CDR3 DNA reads TGTGCCAGCAGCACAGGACTCCTAAATCTGCAGTTCTTC.

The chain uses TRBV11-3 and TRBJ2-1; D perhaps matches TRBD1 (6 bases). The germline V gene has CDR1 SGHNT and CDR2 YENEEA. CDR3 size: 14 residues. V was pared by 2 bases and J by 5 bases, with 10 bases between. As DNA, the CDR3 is TGTGCCAGCAGCTTAAGGGGGTTCAACAATGAGCAGTTCTTC. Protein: CASSLRGFNNEQFF.

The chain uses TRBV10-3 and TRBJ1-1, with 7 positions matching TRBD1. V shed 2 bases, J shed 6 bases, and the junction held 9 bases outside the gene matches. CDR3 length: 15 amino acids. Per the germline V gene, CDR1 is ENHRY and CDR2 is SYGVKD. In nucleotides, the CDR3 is TGTGCCATCAGTGAGGGCACAGGGGTTCGGGCTGAAGCTTTCTTT. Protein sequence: CAISEGTGVRAEAFF.

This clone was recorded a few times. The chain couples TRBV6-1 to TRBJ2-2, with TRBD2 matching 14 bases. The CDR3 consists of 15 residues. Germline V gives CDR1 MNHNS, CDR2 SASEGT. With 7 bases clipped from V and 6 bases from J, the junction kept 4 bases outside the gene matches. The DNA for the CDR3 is TGTGCCAGCACCAGGACTAGCGGGGGGCCCGGGGAGCTGTTTTTT. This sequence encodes CASTRTSGGPGELFF.

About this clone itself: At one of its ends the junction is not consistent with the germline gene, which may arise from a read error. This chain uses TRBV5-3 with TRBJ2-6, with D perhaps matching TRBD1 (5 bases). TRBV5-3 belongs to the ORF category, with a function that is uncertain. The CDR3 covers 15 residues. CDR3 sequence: CASSFRDAGANVLTF. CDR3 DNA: TGTGCCAGCAGCTTCAGGGATGCTGGGGCCAACGTCCTGACTTTC.

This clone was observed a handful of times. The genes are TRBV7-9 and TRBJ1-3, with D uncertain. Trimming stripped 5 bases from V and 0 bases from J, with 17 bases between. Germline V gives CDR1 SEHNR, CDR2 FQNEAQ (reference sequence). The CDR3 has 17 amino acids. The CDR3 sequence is CASSLGTYSSSGNTIYF. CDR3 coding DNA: TGTGCCAGCAGCCTCGGAACCTACTCGAGCTCTGGAAACACCATATATTTT. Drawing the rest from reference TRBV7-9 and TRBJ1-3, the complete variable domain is DTGVSQNPRHKITKRGQNVTFRCDPISEHNRLYWYRQTLGQGPEFLTYFQNEAQLEKSRLLSDRFSAERPKGSFSTLEIQRTEQGDSAMYLCASSLGTYSSSGNTIYFGEGSWLTVV.

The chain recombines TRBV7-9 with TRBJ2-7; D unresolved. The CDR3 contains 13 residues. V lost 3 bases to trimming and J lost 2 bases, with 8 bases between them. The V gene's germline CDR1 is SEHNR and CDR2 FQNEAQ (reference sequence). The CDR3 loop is CASSLETTYEQYF. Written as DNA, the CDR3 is TGTGCCAGCAGCTTGGAGACAACCTACGAGCAGTACTTC.

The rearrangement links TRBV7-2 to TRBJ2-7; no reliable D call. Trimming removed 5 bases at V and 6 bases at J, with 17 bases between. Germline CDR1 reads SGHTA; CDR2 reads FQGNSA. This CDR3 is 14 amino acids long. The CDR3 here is CASSPKSGSLEQYF. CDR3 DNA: TGTGCCAGCAGCCCGAAGTCGGGTAGTCTCGAGCAGTACTTC.

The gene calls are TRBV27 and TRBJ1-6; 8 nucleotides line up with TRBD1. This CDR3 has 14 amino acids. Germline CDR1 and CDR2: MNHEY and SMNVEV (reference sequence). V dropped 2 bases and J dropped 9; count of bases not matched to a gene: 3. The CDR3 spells CASSLNRGISPLHF. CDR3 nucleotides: TGTGCCAGCAGTTTAAACAGGGGGATTTCACCCCTCCACTTT.

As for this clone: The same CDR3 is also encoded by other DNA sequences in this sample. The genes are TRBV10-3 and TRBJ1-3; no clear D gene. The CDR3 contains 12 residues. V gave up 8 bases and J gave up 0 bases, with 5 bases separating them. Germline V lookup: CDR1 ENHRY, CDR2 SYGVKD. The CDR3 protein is CAIEGSGNTIYF. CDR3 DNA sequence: TGTGCCATCGAAGGCTCTGGAAACACCATATATTTT.

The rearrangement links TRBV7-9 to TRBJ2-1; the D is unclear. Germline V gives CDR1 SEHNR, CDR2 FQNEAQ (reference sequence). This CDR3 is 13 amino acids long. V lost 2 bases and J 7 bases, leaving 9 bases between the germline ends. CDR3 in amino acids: CASSLREGNEQFF. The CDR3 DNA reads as TGTGCCAGCAGCTTAAGGGAAGGGAATGAGCAGTTCTTC.

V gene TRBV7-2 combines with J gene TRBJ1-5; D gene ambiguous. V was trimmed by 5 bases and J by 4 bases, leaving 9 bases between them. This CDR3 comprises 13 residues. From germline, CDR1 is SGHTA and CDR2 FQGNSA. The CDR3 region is CASSPRVNQPQHF. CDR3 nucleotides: TGTGCCAGCAGCCCAAGGGTTAATCAGCCCCAGCATTTT.

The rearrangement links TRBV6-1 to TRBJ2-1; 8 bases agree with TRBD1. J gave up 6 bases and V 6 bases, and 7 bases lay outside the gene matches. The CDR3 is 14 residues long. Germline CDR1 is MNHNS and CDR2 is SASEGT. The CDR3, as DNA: TGTGCCAGCAGAGGGACAGGCCACGTCAATGAGCAGTTCTTC. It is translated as CASRGTGHVNEQFF.

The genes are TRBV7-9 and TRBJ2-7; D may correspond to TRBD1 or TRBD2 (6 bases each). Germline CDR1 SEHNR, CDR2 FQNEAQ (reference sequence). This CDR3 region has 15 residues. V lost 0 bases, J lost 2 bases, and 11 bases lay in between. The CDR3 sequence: CASSLARGPPYEQYF. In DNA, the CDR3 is TGTGCCAGCAGCTTAGCCCGGGGGCCCCCCTACGAGCAGTACTTC.

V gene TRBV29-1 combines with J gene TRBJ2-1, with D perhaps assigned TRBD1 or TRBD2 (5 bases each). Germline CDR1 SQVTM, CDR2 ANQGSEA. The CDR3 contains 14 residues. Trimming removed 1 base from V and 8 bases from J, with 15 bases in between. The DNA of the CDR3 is TGCAGCGTTGAAGGGGGACGCCGAAGCGATGAGCAGTTCTTC. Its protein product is CSVEGGRRSDEQFF.

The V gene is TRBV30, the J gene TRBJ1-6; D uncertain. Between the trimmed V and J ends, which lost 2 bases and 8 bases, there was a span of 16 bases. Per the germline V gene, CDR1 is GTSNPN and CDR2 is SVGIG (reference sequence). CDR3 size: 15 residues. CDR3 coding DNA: TGTGCCTGGAGTCCAGCTCTCAGATGGGATTCACCCCTCCACTTT. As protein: CAWSPALRWDSPLHF. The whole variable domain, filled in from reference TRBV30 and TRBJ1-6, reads SQTIHQWPATLVQPVGSPLSLECTVEGTSNPNLYWYRQAAGRGLQLLFYSVGIGQISSEVPQNLSASRPQDRQFILSSKKLLLSDSGFYLCAWSPALRWDSPLHFGNGTRLTVT.

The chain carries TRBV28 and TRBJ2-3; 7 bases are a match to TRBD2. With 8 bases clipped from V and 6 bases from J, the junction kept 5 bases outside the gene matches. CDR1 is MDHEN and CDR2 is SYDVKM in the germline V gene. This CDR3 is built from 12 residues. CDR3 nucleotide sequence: TGTGCCAGCCGGACTAGAGGGGATACGCAGTATTTT. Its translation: CASRTRGDTQYF.

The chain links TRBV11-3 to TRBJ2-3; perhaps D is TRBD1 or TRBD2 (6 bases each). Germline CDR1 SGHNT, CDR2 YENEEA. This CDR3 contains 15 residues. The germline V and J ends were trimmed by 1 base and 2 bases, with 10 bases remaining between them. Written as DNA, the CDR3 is TGTGCCAGCAGCTTAGGGGGGGCCAACACAGATACGCAGTATTTT. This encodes CASSLGGANTDTQYF.

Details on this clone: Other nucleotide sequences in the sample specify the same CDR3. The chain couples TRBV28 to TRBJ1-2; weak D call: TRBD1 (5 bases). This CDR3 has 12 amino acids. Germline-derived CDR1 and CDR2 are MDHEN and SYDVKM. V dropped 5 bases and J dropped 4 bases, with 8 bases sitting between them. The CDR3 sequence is CASSPGSYGYTF. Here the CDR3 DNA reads TGTGCCAGCAGTCCAGGGTCCTATGGCTACACCTTC.

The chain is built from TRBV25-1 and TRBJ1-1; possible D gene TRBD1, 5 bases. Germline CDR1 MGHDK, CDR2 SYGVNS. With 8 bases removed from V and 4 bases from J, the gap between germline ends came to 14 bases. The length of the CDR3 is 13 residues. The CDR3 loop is CASCDDRSTEAFF. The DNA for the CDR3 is TGTGCCAGCTGCGACGACAGAAGCACTGAAGCTTTCTTT.

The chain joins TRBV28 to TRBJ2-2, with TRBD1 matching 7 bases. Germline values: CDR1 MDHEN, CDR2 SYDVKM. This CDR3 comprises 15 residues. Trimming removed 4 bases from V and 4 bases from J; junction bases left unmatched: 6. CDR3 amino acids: CASSSGQVFTGELFF. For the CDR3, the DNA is TGTGCCAGCAGTTCCGGACAGGTTTTCACCGGGGAGCTGTTTTTT.

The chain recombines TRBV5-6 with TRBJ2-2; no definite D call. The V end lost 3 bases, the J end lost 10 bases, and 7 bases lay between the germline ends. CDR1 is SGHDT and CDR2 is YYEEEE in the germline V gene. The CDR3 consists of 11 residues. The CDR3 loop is CASSYREELFF. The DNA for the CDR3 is TGTGCCAGCAGCTATCGAGAGGAGCTGTTTTTT.

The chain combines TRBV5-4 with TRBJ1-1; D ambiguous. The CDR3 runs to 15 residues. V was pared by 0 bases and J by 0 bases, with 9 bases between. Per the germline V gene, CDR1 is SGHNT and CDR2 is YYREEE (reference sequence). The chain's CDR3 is CASSLDRVMNTEAFF. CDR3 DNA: TGTGCCAGCAGCTTGGATCGGGTGATGAACACTGAAGCTTTCTTT.

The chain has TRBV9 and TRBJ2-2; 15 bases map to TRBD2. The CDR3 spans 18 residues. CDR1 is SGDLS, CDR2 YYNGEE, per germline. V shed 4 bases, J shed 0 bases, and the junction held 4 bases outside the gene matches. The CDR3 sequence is CASSLRTSGGANTGELFF. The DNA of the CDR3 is TGTGCCAGCAGCCTCCGGACTAGCGGGGGGGCGAACACCGGGGAGCTGTTTTTT.

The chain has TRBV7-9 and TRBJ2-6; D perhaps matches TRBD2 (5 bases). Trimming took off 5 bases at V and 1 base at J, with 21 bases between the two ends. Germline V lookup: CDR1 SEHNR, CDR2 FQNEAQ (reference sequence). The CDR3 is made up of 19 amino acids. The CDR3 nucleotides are TGTGCCAGCAGCCGCCGAAGTGGGAGCTCAGCTTCTGGGGCCAACGTCCTGACTTTC. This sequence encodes CASSRRSGSSASGANVLTF.

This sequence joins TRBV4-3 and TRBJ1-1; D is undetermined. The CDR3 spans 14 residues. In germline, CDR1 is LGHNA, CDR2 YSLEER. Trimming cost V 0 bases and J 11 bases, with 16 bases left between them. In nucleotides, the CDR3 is TGCGCCAGCAGCCAAGATAATCGACTGACTGGGGCTTTCTTT. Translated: CASSQDNRLTGAFF.

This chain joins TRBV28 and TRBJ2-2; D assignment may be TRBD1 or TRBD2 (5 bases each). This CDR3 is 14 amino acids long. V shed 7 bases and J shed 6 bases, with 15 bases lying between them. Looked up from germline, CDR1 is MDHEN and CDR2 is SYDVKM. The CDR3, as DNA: TGTGCCAGCATTTCATTTACGGGGCCCGGGGAGCTGTTTTTT. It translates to CASISFTGPGELFF.